The clone carrying this T cell receptor beta chain has at least ten counts. Its target is unknown. The entire patient cohort was treatment-naive prior to thyroid surgery. TCRdb reanalyzed the PCR reads via MiXCR. The table shows tens of thousands of clones, with around 12% occurring only once. This specimen comes from a study of metastatic and nonmetastatic thyroid tumors. General study results and limits: Significantly higher TCR beta diversity was reportedly seen in malignant thyroid tumors than benign nodules, in blood and tumor.

Input material: tumor tissue. The sequence derives from a female donor with papillary thyroid cancer or a benign thyroid nodule (not recorded which). Some clones in this sample may be carry-over from other donors' samples.

CDR3 region: CASSFSGTLNSEQYF. In DNA form, the CDR3 reads TGCGCCAGCAGCTTTTCCGGGACACTCAATTCCGAGCAGTACTTC. The chain is built from TRBV5-1 and TRBJ2-7, with D perhaps TRBD1 (6 bases). The CDR3 contains 15 residues. Trimming stripped 2 bases from V and 6 bases from J, with 18 bases between. The germline V gene encodes CDR1 SGHRS and CDR2 YFSETQ.